A single sample is the source of the 3 T cell receptor beta chains below, sequenced in a study of T cells in Graves' hyperthyroidism and ophthalmopathy. RNA transcripts provided the source from which TCR beta CDR3 regions were amplified. Initially, a first-round RT-PCR of the TCR CDR3 employed the HTBI primer set. TCRdb itself ran the multiplex PCR reads through MiXCR, one entry per CDR3 protein. Here the sample spans about 620,000 distinct CDR3 sequences, around 16% being singletons. Specimen: blood. The receptors were gathered from a woman in her twenties or thirties with Graves' hyperthyroidism.

This clonotype has just one count. The chain employs TRBV2 and TRBJ1-2, with 9 bases that match TRBD1. V lost 3 bases, J lost 8 bases, and 13 bases stayed unmatched. This CDR3 comprises 16 residues. CDR1 is SNHLY, CDR2 FYNNEI, per germline. For the CDR3, the DNA is TGTGCCAGCAGTGATAGTCCGGGACAGGGAGGTCCGGGCTACACCTTC. It codes for CASSDSPGQGGPGYTF.

J is TRBJ2-3 and V is TRBV10-1; 7 nucleotides match TRBD2. Germline V CDR1 and CDR2: WNHNN, SYGVQD (reference sequence). CDR3 length: 17 residues. V shed 4 bases, J shed 0 bases, and the junction held 10 bases outside the gene matches. The CDR3 region is CASSGGTLAGSTDTQYF. The CDR3 coding sequence is TGCGCCAGCAGTGGGGGAACTTTAGCGGGTAGCACAGATACGCAGTATTTT.

This clonotype has more than one count but fewer than ten. The chain couples TRBV19 to TRBJ2-1; possibly TRBD2 for D (5 bases). Trimming pared 3 bases from V and 2 bases from J, leaving 11 bases between. The CDR3 totals 15 residues. The germline V gene encodes CDR1 LNHDA and CDR2 SQIVND (reference sequence). The DNA of the CDR3 is TGTGCCAGTAGTATGGGCGGGCCTACCTACAATGAGCAGTTCTTC. It is translated as CASSMGGPTYNEQFF.